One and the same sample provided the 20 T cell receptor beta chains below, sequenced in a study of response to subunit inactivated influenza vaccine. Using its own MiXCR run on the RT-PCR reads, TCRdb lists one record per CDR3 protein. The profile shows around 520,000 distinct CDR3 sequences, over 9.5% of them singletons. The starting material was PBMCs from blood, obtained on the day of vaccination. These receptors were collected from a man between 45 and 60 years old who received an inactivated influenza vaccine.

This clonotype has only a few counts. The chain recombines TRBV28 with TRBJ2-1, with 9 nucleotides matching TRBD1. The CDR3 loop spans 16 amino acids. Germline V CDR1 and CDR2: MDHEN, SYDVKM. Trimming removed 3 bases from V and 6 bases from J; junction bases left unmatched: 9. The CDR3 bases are TGTGCCAGCAGTTTCCCAGGACAGGGGTTCGGCAATGAGCAGTTCTTC. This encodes CASSFPGQGFGNEQFF.

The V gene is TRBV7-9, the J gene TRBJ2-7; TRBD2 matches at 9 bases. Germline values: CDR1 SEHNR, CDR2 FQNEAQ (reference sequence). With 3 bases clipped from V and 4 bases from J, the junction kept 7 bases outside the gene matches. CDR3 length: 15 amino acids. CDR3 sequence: CASSLEAGGGYEQYF. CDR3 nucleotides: TGTGCCAGCAGCTTGGAAGCGGGAGGTGGGTACGAGCAGTACTTC.

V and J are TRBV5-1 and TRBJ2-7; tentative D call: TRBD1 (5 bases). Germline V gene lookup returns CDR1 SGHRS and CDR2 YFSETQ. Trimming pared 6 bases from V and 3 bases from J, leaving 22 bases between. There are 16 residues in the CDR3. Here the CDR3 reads CASTLGAGRTGYEQYF. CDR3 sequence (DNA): TGCGCCAGCACCCTTGGTGCAGGGCGGACCGGCTACGAGCAGTACTTC.

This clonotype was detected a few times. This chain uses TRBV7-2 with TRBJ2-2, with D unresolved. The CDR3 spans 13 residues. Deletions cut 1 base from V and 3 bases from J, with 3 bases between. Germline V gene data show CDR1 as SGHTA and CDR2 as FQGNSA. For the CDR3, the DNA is TGTGCCAGCAGCTTAGACGACACCGGGGAGCTGTTTTTT. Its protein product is CASSLDDTGELFF.

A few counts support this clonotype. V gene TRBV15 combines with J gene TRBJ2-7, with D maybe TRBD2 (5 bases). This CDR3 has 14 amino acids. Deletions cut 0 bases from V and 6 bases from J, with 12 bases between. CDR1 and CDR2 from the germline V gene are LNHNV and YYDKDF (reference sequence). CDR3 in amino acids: CATSREGRVAEQYF. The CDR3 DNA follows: TGTGCCACCAGCAGAGAAGGGCGGGTAGCCGAGCAGTACTTC.

The CDR3 loop is CASMGDRVTETQYF. DNA of the CDR3: TGTGCCAGTATGGGGGACAGGGTAACGGAGACCCAGTACTTC. J is TRBJ2-5 and V is TRBV19; 9 positions agree with TRBD1. CDR3 length: 14 residues. Germline-derived CDR1 and CDR2 are LNHDA and SQIVND (reference sequence). V lost 7 bases, J lost 5 bases, and 8 bases stayed unmatched. The full variable domain, in which reference TRBV19 and TRBJ2-5 provide the parts outside the CDR3, is DGGITQSPKYLFRKEGQNVTLSCEQNLNHDAMYWYRQDPGQGLRLIYYSQIVNDFQKGDIAEGYSVSREKKESFPLTVTSAQKNPTAFYLCASMGDRVTETQYFGPGTRLLVL.

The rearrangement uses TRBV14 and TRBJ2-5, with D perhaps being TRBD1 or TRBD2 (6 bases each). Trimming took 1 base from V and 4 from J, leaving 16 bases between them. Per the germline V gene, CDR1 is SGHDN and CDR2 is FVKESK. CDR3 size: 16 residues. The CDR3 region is CASSQVGGLSGETQYF. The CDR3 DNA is TGTGCCAGCAGCCAAGTGGGGGGCTTATCCGGAGAGACCCAGTACTTC.

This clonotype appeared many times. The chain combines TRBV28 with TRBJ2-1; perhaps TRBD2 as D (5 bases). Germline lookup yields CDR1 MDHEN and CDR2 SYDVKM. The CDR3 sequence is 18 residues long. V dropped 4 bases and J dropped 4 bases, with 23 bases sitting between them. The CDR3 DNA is TGTGCCAGCAGTTCCTCCTTCGGGCTAGCCAACTTATACAATGAGCAGTTCTTC. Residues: CASSSSFGLANLYNEQFF.

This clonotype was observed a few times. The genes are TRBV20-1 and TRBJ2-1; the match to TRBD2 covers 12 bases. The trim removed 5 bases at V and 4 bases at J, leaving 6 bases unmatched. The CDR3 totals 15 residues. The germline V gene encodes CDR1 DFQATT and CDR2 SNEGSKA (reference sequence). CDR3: CSASRTSGMYNEQFF. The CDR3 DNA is TGCAGTGCTTCCCGGACTAGCGGGATGTACAATGAGCAGTTCTTC.

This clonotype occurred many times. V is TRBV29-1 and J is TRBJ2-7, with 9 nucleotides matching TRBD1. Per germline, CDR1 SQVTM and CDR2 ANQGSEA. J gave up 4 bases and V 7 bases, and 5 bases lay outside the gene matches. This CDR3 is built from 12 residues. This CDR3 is CSAGTGRYEQYF. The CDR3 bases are TGCAGCGCCGGGACAGGGCGTTACGAGCAGTACTTC.

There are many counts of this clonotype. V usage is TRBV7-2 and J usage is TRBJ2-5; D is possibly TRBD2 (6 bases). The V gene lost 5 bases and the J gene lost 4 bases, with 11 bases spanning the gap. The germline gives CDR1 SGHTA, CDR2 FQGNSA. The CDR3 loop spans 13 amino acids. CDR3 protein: CASSLPGLETQYF. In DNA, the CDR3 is TGTGCCAGCAGCCTACCGGGACTAGAGACCCAGTACTTC.

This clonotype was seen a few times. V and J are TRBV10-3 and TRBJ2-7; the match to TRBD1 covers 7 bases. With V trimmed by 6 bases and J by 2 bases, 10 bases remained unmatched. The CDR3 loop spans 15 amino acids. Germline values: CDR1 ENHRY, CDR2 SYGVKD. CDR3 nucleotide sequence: TGTGCCATCAGAGTGGGAAGGGACAGCCCCTACGAGCAGTACTTC. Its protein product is CAIRVGRDSPYEQYF.

CDR3 sequence reads: CASLASSYNEQFF. The DNA for the CDR3 is TGTGCCAGCCTGGCTAGCTCCTACAATGAGCAGTTCTTC. The chain is built from TRBV7-9 and TRBJ2-1; D not certain. The ends were cut back, 8 bases at V and 0 bases at J, with 8 bases in the middle. The CDR3 is made up of 13 amino acids. Germline-derived CDR1 and CDR2 are SEHNR and FQNEAQ (reference sequence).

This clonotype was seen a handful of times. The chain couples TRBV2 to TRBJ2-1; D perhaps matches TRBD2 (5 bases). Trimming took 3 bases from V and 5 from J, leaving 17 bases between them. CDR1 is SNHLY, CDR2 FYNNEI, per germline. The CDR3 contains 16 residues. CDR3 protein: CASSEVKITRNNEQFF. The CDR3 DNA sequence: TGTGCCAGCAGTGAGGTTAAAATTACTAGAAACAATGAGCAGTTCTTC.

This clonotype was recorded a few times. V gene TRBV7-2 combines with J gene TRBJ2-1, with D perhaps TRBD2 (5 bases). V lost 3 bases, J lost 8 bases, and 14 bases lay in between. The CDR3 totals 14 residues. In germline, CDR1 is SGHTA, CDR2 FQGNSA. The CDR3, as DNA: TGTGCCAGCAGCTTGCGACTGATTAGCGATGAGCAGTTCTTC. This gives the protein CASSLRLISDEQFF.

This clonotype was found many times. DNA of the CDR3: TGTGCCAGCAGTTTACACCAGAACACTGAAGCTTTCTTT. Translating it yields CASSLHQNTEAFF. The chain carries TRBV12-3 or TRBV12-4 and TRBJ1-1; the D is unclear. The CDR3 is 13 amino acids. Trimming pared 2 bases from V and 1 base from J, leaving 5 bases between.

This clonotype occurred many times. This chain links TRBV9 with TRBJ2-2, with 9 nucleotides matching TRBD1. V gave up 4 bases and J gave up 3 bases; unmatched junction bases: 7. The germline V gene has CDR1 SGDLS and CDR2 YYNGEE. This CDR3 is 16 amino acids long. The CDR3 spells CASSTHRGPDTGELFF. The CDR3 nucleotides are TGTGCCAGCAGCACCCACAGGGGGCCCGACACCGGGGAGCTGTTTTTT.

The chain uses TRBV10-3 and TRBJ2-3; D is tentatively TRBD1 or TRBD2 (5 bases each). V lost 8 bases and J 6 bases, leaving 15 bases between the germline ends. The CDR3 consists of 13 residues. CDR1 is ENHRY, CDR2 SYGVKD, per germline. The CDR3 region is CAIGGPVTDTQYF. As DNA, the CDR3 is TGTGCCATCGGGGGACCAGTGACGGATACGCAGTATTTT.

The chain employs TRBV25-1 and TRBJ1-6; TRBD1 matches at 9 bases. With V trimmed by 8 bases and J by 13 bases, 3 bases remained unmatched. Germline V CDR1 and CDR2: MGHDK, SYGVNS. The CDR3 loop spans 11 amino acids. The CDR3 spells CASGQGSPLHF. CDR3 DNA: TGTGCCAGCGGACAGGGGTCCCCCCTCCACTTT.

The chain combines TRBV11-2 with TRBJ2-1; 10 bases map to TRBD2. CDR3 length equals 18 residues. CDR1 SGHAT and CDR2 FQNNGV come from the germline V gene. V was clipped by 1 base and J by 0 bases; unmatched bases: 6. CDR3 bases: TGTGCCAGCAGCTTAGTAGCGGGAGGCCTTTACTCCTACAATGAGCAGTTCTTC. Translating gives CASSLVAGGLYSYNEQFF.